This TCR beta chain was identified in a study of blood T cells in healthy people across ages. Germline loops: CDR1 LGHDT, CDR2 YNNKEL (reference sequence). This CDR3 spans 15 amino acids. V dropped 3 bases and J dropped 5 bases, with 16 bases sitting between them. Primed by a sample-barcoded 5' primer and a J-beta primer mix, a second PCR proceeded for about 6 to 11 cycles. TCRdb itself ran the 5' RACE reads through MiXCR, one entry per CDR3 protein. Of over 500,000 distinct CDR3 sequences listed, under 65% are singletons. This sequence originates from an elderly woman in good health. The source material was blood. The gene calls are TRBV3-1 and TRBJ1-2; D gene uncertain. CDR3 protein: CASSHHKTASYGYTF. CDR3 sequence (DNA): TGTGCCAGCAGCCACCATAAGACGGCAAGTTATGGCTACACCTTC. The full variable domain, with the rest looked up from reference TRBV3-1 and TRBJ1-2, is DTAVSQTPKYLVTQMGNDKSIKCEQNLGHDTMYWYKQDSKKFLKIMFSYNNKELIINETVPNRFSPKSPDKAHLNLHINSLELGDSAVYFCASSHHKTASYGYTFGSGTRLTVV.